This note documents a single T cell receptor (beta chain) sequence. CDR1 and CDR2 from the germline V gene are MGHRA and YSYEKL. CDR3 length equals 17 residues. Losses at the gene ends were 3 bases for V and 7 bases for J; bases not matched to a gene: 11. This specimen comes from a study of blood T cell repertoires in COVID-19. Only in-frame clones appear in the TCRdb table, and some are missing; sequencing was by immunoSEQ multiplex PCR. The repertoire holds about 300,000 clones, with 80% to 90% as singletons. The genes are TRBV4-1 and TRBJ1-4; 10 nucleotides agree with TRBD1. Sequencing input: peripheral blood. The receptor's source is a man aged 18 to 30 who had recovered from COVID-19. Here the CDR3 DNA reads TGCGCCAGCAGCCAGGGGACAGGGGAGGGGGTAGGTGAAAAACTGTTTTTT. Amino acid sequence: CASSQGTGEGVGEKLFF.